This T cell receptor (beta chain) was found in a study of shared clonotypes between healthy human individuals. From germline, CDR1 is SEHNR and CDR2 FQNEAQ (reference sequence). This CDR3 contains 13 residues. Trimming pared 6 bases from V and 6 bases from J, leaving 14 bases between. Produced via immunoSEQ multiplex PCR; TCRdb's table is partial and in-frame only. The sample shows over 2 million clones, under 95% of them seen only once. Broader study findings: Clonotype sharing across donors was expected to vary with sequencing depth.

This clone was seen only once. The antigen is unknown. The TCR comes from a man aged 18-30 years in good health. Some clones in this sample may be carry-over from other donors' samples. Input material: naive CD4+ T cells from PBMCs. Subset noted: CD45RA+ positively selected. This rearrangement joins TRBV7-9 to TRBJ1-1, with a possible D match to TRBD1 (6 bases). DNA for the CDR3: TGTGCCAGCAGAACAGGGTTGGTAGCTGAAGCTTTCTTT. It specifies CASRTGLVAEAFF.